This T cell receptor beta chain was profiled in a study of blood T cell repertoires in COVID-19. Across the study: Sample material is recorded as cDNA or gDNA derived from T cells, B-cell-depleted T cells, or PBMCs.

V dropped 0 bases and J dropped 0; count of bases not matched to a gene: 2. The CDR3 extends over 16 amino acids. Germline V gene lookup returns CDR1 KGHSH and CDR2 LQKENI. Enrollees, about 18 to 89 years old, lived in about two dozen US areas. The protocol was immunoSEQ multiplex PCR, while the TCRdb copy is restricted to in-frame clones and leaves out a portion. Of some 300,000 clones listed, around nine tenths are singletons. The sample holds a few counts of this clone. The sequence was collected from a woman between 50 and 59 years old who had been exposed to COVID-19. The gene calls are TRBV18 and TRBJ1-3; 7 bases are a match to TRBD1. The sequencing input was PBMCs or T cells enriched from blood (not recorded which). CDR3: CASSPPYRGSGNTIYF. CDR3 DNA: TGTGCCAGCTCACCACCGTACAGGGGCTCTGGAAACACCATATATTTT.